The next 27 T cell receptor beta chains were all read from a single sample in a study of human T cells and chemical hapten exposure. TCRdb passed the RACE reads through MiXCR, listing each CDR3 protein once. In the table there are just under 350,000 distinct CDR3 sequences, under 8% of which are singletons. Regarding time point: patch test 1, 2 weeks after DPC sensitization. Treatment meaning: therapeutic diphenylcyclopropenone sensitization with weekly scalp DPC. The sequencing here drew on whole blood, taken in connection with sensitization to the hapten diphenylcyclopropenone (DPC). The receptors originated from a woman under 30 with alopecia areata. Some clones in this sample may be carry-over from other donors' samples.

This clonotype was found many times. The rearrangement links TRBV6-2 or TRBV6-3 to TRBJ1-1; 8 nucleotides line up with TRBD1. J lost 4 bases, V lost 6 bases, and 4 bases had no gene match. CDR3 length equals 13 residues. Germline assignment: CDR1 MNHEY and CDR2 SVGEGT. CDR3 region: CASRRQGSTEAFF. CDR3 DNA sequence: TGTGCCAGCAGGAGACAGGGGAGCACTGAAGCTTTCTTT.

This clonotype was counted between two and nine times. This chain links TRBV7-6 with TRBJ2-5; D possibly corresponds to TRBD1 (6 bases). The V end lost 5 bases, the J end lost 2 bases, and 12 bases lay between the germline ends. CDR1 and CDR2 (germline): SGHVS, FNYEAQ. The CDR3 has 14 amino acids. In DNA form, the CDR3 reads TGTGCCAGCAGCAAGTGGGGGCTACAAGAGACCCAGTACTTC. It yields the protein CASSKWGLQETQYF.

This clonotype was seen only a few times. V usage is TRBV7-9 and J usage is TRBJ2-1; D remains unclear. Germline assignment: CDR1 SEHNR and CDR2 FQNEAQ (reference sequence). With 5 bases removed from V and 10 bases from J, the gap between germline ends came to 12 bases. The CDR3 spans 12 residues. CDR3: CASSPETEEQFF. CDR3 DNA: TGTGCCAGCAGCCCCGAGACGGAGGAGCAGTTCTTC.

This clonotype has a handful of counts. The chain recombines TRBV12-3 or TRBV12-4 with TRBJ1-2; D gene ambiguous. The CDR3 runs 13 residues. V was trimmed by 7 bases and J by 2 bases, leaving 11 bases between them. The CDR3 sequence is CASTLGGNYGYTF. The CDR3 region has the DNA TGTGCCAGCACCTTGGGCGGAAACTATGGCTACACCTTC.

This clonotype was seen ten or more times. The rearrangement uses TRBV4-1 and TRBJ2-3, with 9 positions matching TRBD1. After removal of 2 bases from V and 4 bases from J, the junction contained 7 bases not matched to a gene. The CDR3 has 16 amino acids. Germline V gene lookup returns CDR1 MGHRA and CDR2 YSYEKL. The CDR3 loop is CASSQPGTGKADTQYF. DNA for the CDR3: TGCGCCAGCAGCCAACCAGGGACAGGGAAGGCAGATACGCAGTATTTT.

This clonotype was detected only a few times. The chain is built from TRBV6-5 and TRBJ1-1; D is possibly TRBD1 (5 bases). Per germline, CDR1 MNHEY and CDR2 SVGAGI. With 6 bases removed from V and 1 base from J, the gap between germline ends came to 15 bases. The CDR3 length is 15 residues. CDR3 loop: CASRGMGLANTEAFF. The CDR3 DNA reads as TGTGCCAGCAGAGGAATGGGACTTGCGAACACTGAAGCTTTCTTT.

This clonotype was recorded many times. This sequence joins TRBV12-3 or TRBV12-4 and TRBJ1-5, with a weak D call TRBD1 (5 bases). Trimming shortened V by 3 bases and J by 7 bases, and 10 bases separated the two germline ends. CDR3 size: 13 residues. CDR3 loop: CASSLEGRQPQHF. DNA of the CDR3: TGTGCCAGCAGTTTGGAGGGGCGACAGCCCCAGCATTTT.

This clonotype was counted at least ten times. V usage is TRBV7-9 and J usage is TRBJ2-7; D remains unclear. V gave up 0 bases and J gave up 7 bases, with 7 bases separating them. The CDR3 runs 12 residues. CDR1 is SEHNR, CDR2 FQNEAQ, per germline (reference sequence). The CDR3 bases are TGTGCCAGCAGCTTAGCAGGGCAAGAGCAGTACTTC. The encoded protein is CASSLAGQEQYF.

V and J are TRBV18 and TRBJ1-2; a possible D gene is TRBD1 (5 bases). This CDR3 contains 16 residues. Germline CDR1 KGHSH, CDR2 LQKENI. V was clipped by 5 bases and J by 0 bases, with 16 bases between them. This CDR3 is CASSASRGLTNYGYTF. CDR3 DNA: TGTGCCAGCTCAGCCTCAAGGGGACTGACTAACTATGGCTACACCTTC.

This clonotype was recorded a few times. This rearrangement joins TRBV28 to TRBJ2-1, with 7 positions matching TRBD1. CDR3 size: 14 residues. The V and J ends lost 6 bases and 9 bases, in that order; junction bases with no gene match: 11. Germline CDR1 is MDHEN and CDR2 is SYDVKM. CDR3 region: CASSSDREISEQFF. CDR3 bases: TGTGCCAGCAGCTCCGACAGGGAAATCAGTGAGCAGTTCTTC.

The chain links TRBV6-5 to TRBJ2-2; TRBD2 aligns across 8 bases. Looked up from germline, CDR1 is MNHEY and CDR2 is SVGAGI. This CDR3 is 15 amino acids long. Trimming cost V 6 bases and J 4 bases; bases outside gene matches: 7. CDR3 sequence reads: CASRFRGGGTGELFF. CDR3 nucleotide sequence: TGTGCCAGCAGGTTTCGGGGGGGTGGCACCGGGGAGCTGTTTTTT.

This clonotype was seen many times. This rearrangement joins TRBV29-1 to TRBJ2-7; 11 bases match TRBD2. The germline gives CDR1 SQVTM, CDR2 ANQGSEA. J gave up 4 bases and V 4 bases, and 15 bases lay outside the gene matches. The CDR3 has 17 residues. CDR3 sequence (DNA): TGCAGCGTTGTCCCTGATGGGACTAGCGGTATTACTTACGAGCAGTACTTC. Protein product: CSVVPDGTSGITYEQYF.

The chain carries TRBV4-1 and TRBJ1-5; D is undetermined. Germline V CDR1 and CDR2: MGHRA, YSYEKL. There are 16 residues in the CDR3. Trimming stripped 1 base from V and 3 bases from J, with 13 bases between. CDR3: CASSQGGRAFNQPQHF. The CDR3 coding sequence is TGCGCCAGCAGCCAAGGAGGACGGGCCTTCAATCAGCCCCAGCATTTT.

This clonotype was counted only a few times. The J gene is TRBJ1-2, the V gene TRBV20-1, with a weak D call TRBD1 (5 bases). V was shortened by 5 bases and J by 8 bases, with 18 bases between the two germline ends. CDR3 length: 13 amino acids. Germline V gene sequence: CDR1 DFQATT, CDR2 SNEGSKA (reference sequence). The DNA of the CDR3 is TGCAGTGCTGCCGTTGGGACCGCAGGGGGCTACACCTTC. Protein product: CSAAVGTAGGYTF.

The chain recombines TRBV6-1 with TRBJ1-1; D might be TRBD1 (6 bases). Germline CDR1 and CDR2: MNHNS and SASEGT. The CDR3 contains 14 residues. V was clipped by 2 bases and J by 2 bases, with 9 bases between them. Written as DNA, the CDR3 is TGTGCCAGCAGTGAACAAGGGGGAAACACTGAAGCTTTCTTT. Translation: CASSEQGGNTEAFF.

A few counts support this clonotype. V gene TRBV6-6 combines with J gene TRBJ1-5; TRBD1 matches at 10 bases. Germline V gene lookup returns CDR1 MNHNY and CDR2 SVGAGI (reference sequence). With 2 bases clipped from V and 7 bases from J, the junction kept 8 bases outside the gene matches. CDR3 length equals 16 residues. The chain's CDR3 is CASSYRRDRGGQPQHF. The DNA of the CDR3 is TGTGCCAGCAGTTACAGGCGGGACAGGGGAGGACAGCCCCAGCATTTT.

V gene TRBV10-3 combines with J gene TRBJ2-2; possible D gene TRBD2, 6 bases. Trimming stripped 8 bases from V and 3 bases from J, with 13 bases between. CDR1 and CDR2 from the germline V gene are ENHRY and SYGVKD. The CDR3 length is 14 residues. CDR3 loop: CAILPRRDTGELFF. For the CDR3, the DNA is TGTGCCATCCTCCCGAGGAGGGACACCGGGGAGCTGTTTTTT.

This clonotype was recorded many times. The CDR3 DNA reads TGTGCCAGCAGCCAAGAGGTCCCGGGCGGCCGAGACTACGAGCAGTACTTC. Residues: CASSQEVPGGRDYEQYF. The chain couples TRBV4-2 to TRBJ2-7; D gene ambiguous. CDR3 length: 17 residues. Germline V gene sequence: CDR1 LGHNA, CDR2 YNFKEQ. V gave up 0 bases and J gave up 3 bases, with 18 bases separating them.

There are a few counts of this clonotype. The rearrangement joins TRBV5-1 to TRBJ2-5; 7 bases agree with TRBD1. The CDR3 length is 14 residues. V was clipped by 6 bases and J by 1 base; unmatched bases: 6. Germline V CDR1 and CDR2: SGHRS, YFSETQ. In DNA form, the CDR3 reads TGCGCCAGCACCTCCCGACAGGGCCAAGAGACCCAGTACTTC. It is translated as CASTSRQGQETQYF.

There are many counts of this clonotype. The chain couples TRBV28 to TRBJ2-7; TRBD1 matches at 7 bases. The CDR3 runs to 14 residues. The germline CDR1 and CDR2 sequences are MDHEN and SYDVKM. The V gene end was trimmed by 0 bases and the J gene end by 1 base; junction bases not matched to a gene: 0. The CDR3 region is CASSLWDRSYEQYF. Here the CDR3 DNA reads TGTGCCAGCAGTTTATGGGACAGGTCCTACGAGCAGTACTTC. The full variable domain, rest sourced from reference TRBV28 and TRBJ2-7, is DVKVTQSSRYLVKRTGEKVFLECVQDMDHENMFWYRQDPGLGLRLIYFSYDVKMKEKGDIPEGYSVSREKKERFSLILESASTNQTSMYLCASSLWDRSYEQYFGPGTRLTVT.

A few counts support this clonotype. The J gene is TRBJ1-2, the V gene TRBV19, with 8 bases aligning to TRBD1. Germline-derived CDR1 and CDR2 are LNHDA and SQIVND (reference sequence). J was trimmed by 2 bases and V by 7 bases; bases with no gene match: 6. The CDR3 is 14 amino acids. For the CDR3, the DNA is TGTGCCAGTACCACCGGACAGGGCAACTATGGCTACACCTTC. It is translated as CASTTGQGNYGYTF. Combining the CDR3 with reference TRBV19 and TRBJ1-2 gives the whole variable domain DGGITQSPKYLFRKEGQNVTLSCEQNLNHDAMYWYRQDPGQGLRLIYYSQIVNDFQKGDIAEGYSVSREKKESFPLTVTSAQKNPTAFYLCASTTGQGNYGYTFGSGTRLTVV.

This clonotype was counted a few times. At one of its ends the junction is not consistent with the germline gene, which may arise from a read error. The chain couples TRBV20-1 to TRBJ1-1; D ambiguous. Germline CDR1 and CDR2: DFQATT and SNEGSKA (reference sequence). This CDR3 has 12 amino acids. CDR3 sequence: CSARVLNTEAFF. The CDR3 coding sequence is TGCAGTGCGAGAGTCTTGAACACTGAAGCTTTCTTT.

This clonotype was recorded at least ten times. V and J are TRBV5-5 and TRBJ1-5, with D unclear. Trimming removed 2 bases at V and 5 bases at J, with 8 bases between. The CDR3 runs 13 residues. Germline CDR1 SGHKS, CDR2 YYEKEE (reference sequence). The CDR3 DNA follows: TGTGCCAGCAGCTTCTTAGTGGATCAGCCCCAGCATTTT. This sequence encodes CASSFLVDQPQHF.

The chain joins TRBV7-6 to TRBJ2-3; D remains ambiguous. V was shortened by 4 bases and J by 5 bases, with 7 bases between the two germline ends. The CDR3 has 12 amino acids. From germline, CDR1 is SGHVS and CDR2 FNYEAQ. CDR3 nucleotides: TGTGCCAGCAGCTCCACTTTAGATACGCAGTATTTT. Translation gives CASSSTLDTQYF.

V is TRBV7-9 and J is TRBJ1-1; no clear D gene. Germline-derived CDR1 and CDR2 are SEHNR and FQNEAQ (reference sequence). The CDR3 has 13 amino acids. V lost 3 bases and J 1 base, leaving 6 bases between the germline ends. The chain's CDR3 is CASSFTKNTEAFF. CDR3 nucleotides: TGTGCCAGCAGCTTTACAAAGAACACTGAAGCTTTCTTT.

This clonotype was counted between two and nine times. The chain combines TRBV7-2 with TRBJ2-5; no firm D call. The CDR3 consists of 13 residues. The V gene lost 5 bases and the J gene lost 5 bases, with 12 bases spanning the gap. Germline V gene data show CDR1 as SGHTA and CDR2 as FQGNSA. CDR3 sequence: CASSQPPGETQYF. Here the CDR3 DNA reads TGTGCCAGCAGCCAACCCCCCGGGGAGACCCAGTACTTC.

The chain has TRBV4-3 and TRBJ2-7; 8 nucleotides match TRBD2. The CDR3 covers 17 residues. CDR1 and CDR2 from the germline V gene are LGHNA and YSLEER. The trim removed 0 bases at V and 3 bases at J, leaving 10 bases unmatched. CDR3 in DNA: TGCGCCAGCAGCCAAGAGGGTCCCGGGACTAGTCTCTACGAGCAGTACTTC. Amino acid sequence: CASSQEGPGTSLYEQYF.